The 10 T cell receptor beta chains given below trace back to one sample, sequenced in a study of post-analysis software for immune sequencing data. Included in the TCR beta cDNA libraries were unique molecular identifiers. One entry per CDR3 protein results from TCRdb running MiXCR on the PCR reads. The repertoire includes over 700,000 distinct CDR3 sequences, around 27% of them detected once, and roughly 0.53% sits in the top ten. Their antigens remain unidentified. Overall study findings and caveats: Higher frequency in patients than in controls was seen for a handful of TRBV segments, with TRBV5-6, TRBV5-1 and TRBV20-1 among them.

The sample was blood. Every receptor here comes from a girl aged 5-17 years with multiple sclerosis.

A word on this clonotype: A read error may explain this, as a much larger clone is one base away. The rearrangement joins TRBV29-1 to TRBJ1-2, with 7 bases that match TRBD1. J gave up 6 bases and V 5 bases, and 9 bases lay outside the gene matches. In germline, CDR1 is SQVTM, CDR2 ANQGSEA. The CDR3 runs to 13 residues. CDR3 sequence reads: CSVLNTGDHGYTF. The CDR3 DNA is TGCAGCGTTCTCAACACAGGGGACCATGGCTACACCTTC. The full variable domain, with the rest looked up from reference TRBV29-1 and TRBJ1-2, is SAVISQKPSRDICQRGTSLTIQCQVDSQVTMMFWYRQQPGQSLTLIATANQGSEATYESGFVIDKFPISRPNLTFSTLTVSNMSPEDSSIYLCSVLNTGDHGYTFGSGTRLTVV.

This chain links TRBV28 with TRBJ2-7; D may be TRBD1 or TRBD2 (6 bases each). V was pared by 2 bases and J by 0 bases, with 14 bases between. Germline V lookup: CDR1 MDHEN, CDR2 SYDVKM. The CDR3 is 16 residues long. The CDR3 region is CASSLVARGHSYEQYF. The CDR3 DNA follows: TGTGCCAGCAGTTTAGTCGCCCGGGGGCACTCCTACGAGCAGTACTTC.

J is TRBJ1-1 and V is TRBV7-2, with D hard to call. This CDR3 comprises 14 residues. The V end was cut by 5 bases, the J end by 1 base, with 11 bases between. Germline CDR1 and CDR2: SGHTA and FQGNSA. The chain's CDR3 is CASSQTTQNTEAFF. The CDR3 DNA sequence: TGTGCCAGCAGCCAGACGACACAGAACACTGAAGCTTTCTTT.

This chain uses TRBV7-2 with TRBJ2-1; TRBD1 is a possible D gene (6 bases). CDR3 size: 15 residues. Germline values: CDR1 SGHTA, CDR2 FQGNSA. The V gene lost 8 bases and the J gene lost 4 bases, with 18 bases spanning the gap. Here the CDR3 reads CASGNRQALYNEQFF. The CDR3 region has the DNA TGTGCCAGCGGCAACCGACAGGCGCTATACAATGAGCAGTTCTTC.

The chain links TRBV20-1 to TRBJ1-2, with a tentative D call TRBD1 (5 bases). The germline V and J ends were trimmed by 3 bases and 10 bases, with 12 bases remaining between them. CDR1 is DFQATT and CDR2 is SNEGSKA in the germline V gene (reference sequence). This CDR3 spans 11 amino acids. The CDR3 region has the DNA TGCAGTGCTAGTGGGCAGGGTGTCTACACCTTC. Residues: CSASGQGVYTF.

The chain combines TRBV6-2 or TRBV6-3 with TRBJ2-1, with 15 bases lining up with TRBD2. This CDR3 has 16 residues. Germline trimming cut 7 bases from V and 9 bases from J; bases unmatched to any gene: 10. Germline V gene data show CDR1 as MNHEY and CDR2 as SVGEGT. Written as DNA, the CDR3 is TGTGCCAGCAACTCCGGGACTAGCGGGAGGAGGGGTGAGCAGTTCTTC. This encodes CASNSGTSGRRGEQFF.

This clonotype was seen repeatedly, ten times or more. The chain couples TRBV10-3 to TRBJ2-5; tentatively, D is TRBD2 (5 bases). V was cut by 6 bases and J by 0 bases, with 17 bases left in between. Germline lookup yields CDR1 ENHRY and CDR2 SYGVKD. The CDR3 runs 16 residues. This chain's CDR3 is CAIRKSEPGNQETQYF. The CDR3 DNA follows: TGTGCCATCAGAAAGTCTGAGCCGGGAAACCAAGAGACCCAGTACTTC.

This clonotype has a handful of counts. The chain uses TRBV19 and TRBJ2-4; D perhaps matches TRBD1 (5 bases). The J call may be in error: the DNA end matches TRBJ2-7 better. This CDR3 region has 15 residues. Germline CDR1 reads LNHDA; CDR2 reads SQIVND (reference sequence). The CDR3 reads CASRKNRNLNDEQYF. The DNA of the CDR3 is TGTGCCAGTAGGAAGAACAGGAATCTTAACGACGAGCAGTACTTC.

The rearrangement links TRBV7-2 to TRBJ1-5; maybe TRBD1 (6 bases). CDR1 and CDR2 from the germline V gene are SGHTA and FQGNSA. The CDR3 covers 17 residues. V gave up 5 bases and J gave up 1 base, with 18 bases separating them. In DNA, the CDR3 is TGTGCCAGCAGCCTGATGGGGGGGGGCGGGAGCAATCAGCCCCAGCATTTT. Encoded protein: CASSLMGGGGSNQPQHF. The full variable domain, rest sourced from reference TRBV7-2 and TRBJ1-5, is GAGVSQSPSNKVTEKGKDVELRCDPISGHTALYWYRQSLGQGLEFLIYFQGNSAPDKSGLPSDRFSAERTGGSVSTLTIQRTQQEDSAVYLCASSLMGGGGSNQPQHFGDGTRLSIL.

The J gene is TRBJ2-5, the V gene TRBV20-1; TRBD2 matches at 13 bases. J was trimmed by 4 bases and V by 2 bases; bases with no gene match: 10. The CDR3 totals 17 residues. From germline, CDR1 is DFQATT and CDR2 SNEGSKA (reference sequence). The CDR3 region has the DNA TGCAGTGCTAGACTCCCCCCCGGGACTAGCGGGATAGAGACCCAGTACTTC. This gives the protein CSARLPPGTSGIETQYF.